This TCR beta chain is from a study of T cells after yellow fever vaccination. The study's findings and limits: A faster peak, day 5 versus 15, was reached by the weaker secondary response.

Template-switching 5'RACE yielded the TCR cDNA; a universal primer site and UMIs were added in the process. TCRdb re-derived calls from the 5' RACE reads in MiXCR, one entry per CDR3 protein. The repertoire includes about 370,000 distinct CDR3 sequences, 11% of them detected once, and roughly 18% sits in the top ten. Remarks on this clonotype: What it recognizes is unknown.

The sample was PBMCs, taken on the day of the first yellow fever vaccination. This sequence was found in a man aged 18 to 29 who received the YFV17D yellow fever vaccine.

For the CDR3, the DNA is TGTGCCAGCAGCCAAGCCCCCAATACCGGGACAGCTAACTATGGCTACACCTTC. Encoded protein: CASSQAPNTGTANYGYTF. The V call is TRBV3-1, the J call TRBJ1-2, with TRBD1 identical over 7 bases. CDR3 length equals 18 residues. CDR1 LGHDT and CDR2 YNNKEL come from the germline V gene (reference sequence). The J segment lost 0 bases and the V segment lost 1 base, leaving 11 bases of the junction unmatched.